Listed here is a single T cell receptor (beta chain). The data derive from a study of control samples from healthy donors and cancer patients. The CDR3 runs 14 residues. Trimming shortened V by 5 bases and J by 1 base, and 11 bases separated the two germline ends. CDR1 and CDR2 from the germline V gene are SEHNR and FQNEAQ (reference sequence). TCRdb's table, derived via immunoSEQ multiplex PCR, lists solely in-frame clones and lacks some. In the table there are 17,000 or so clones, less than 90% of which are singletons. The specimen sequenced was PBMCs. The sequence derives from a man between 60 and 75 years old with head and neck cancer. The genes are TRBV7-9 and TRBJ1-2; no clear D. Here the CDR3 reads CASSPGAGNYGYTF. The CDR3 DNA follows: TGTGCCAGCAGCCCGGGAGCGGGTAACTATGGCTACACCTTC.